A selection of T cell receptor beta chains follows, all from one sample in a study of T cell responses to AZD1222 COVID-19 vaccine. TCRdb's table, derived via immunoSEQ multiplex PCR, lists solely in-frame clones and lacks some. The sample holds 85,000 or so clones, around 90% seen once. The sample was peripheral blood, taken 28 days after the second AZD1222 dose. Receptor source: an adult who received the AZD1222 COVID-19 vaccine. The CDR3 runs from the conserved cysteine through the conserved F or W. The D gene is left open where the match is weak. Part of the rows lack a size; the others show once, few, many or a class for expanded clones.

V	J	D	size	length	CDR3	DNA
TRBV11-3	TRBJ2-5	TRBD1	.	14	CASSPTGARETQYF	TGTGCCAGCAGCCCCACAGGGGCGAGGGAGACCCAGTACTTC
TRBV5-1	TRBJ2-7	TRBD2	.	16	CASSLGRIAGSYEQYF	TGCGCCAGCAGCCTGGGGCGGATAGCGGGGTCATACGAGCAGTACTTC
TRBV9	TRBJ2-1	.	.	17	CASSVSVGTYSYNEQFF	TGTGCCAGCAGCGTAAGTGTGGGCACCTACTCCTACAATGAGCAGTTCTTC
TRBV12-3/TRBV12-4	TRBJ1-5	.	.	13	CASSLRGNQPQHF	TGTGCCAGCAGTTTGCGGGGGAATCAGCCCCAGCATTTT
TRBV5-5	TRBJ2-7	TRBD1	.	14	CASSFGQGTYEQYF	TGTGCCAGCAGCTTTGGACAGGGCACCTACGAGCAGTACTTC
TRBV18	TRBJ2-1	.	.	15	CASSPPTGAYNEQFF	TGTGCCAGCTCACCACCGACAGGCGCCTACAATGAGCAGTTCTTC
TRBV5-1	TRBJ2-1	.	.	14	CASSLLAGLDEQFF	TGCGCCAGCAGCTTGTTAGCAGGTCTAGATGAGCAGTTCTTC
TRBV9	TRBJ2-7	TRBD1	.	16	CASSEKSGTGASEQYF	TGTGCCAGCAGCGAAAAGTCCGGGACAGGGGCCTCCGAGCAGTACTTC
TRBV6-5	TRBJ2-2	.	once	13	CASSLESGGELFF	TGTGCCAGCAGCCTAGAGAGCGGCGGGGAGCTGTTTTTT
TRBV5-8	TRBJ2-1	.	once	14	CASSSRTRIDEQFF	TGTGCCAGCAGCTCCAGGACAAGAATCGATGAGCAGTTCTTC
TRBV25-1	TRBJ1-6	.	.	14	CASSRGFYDSPLHF	TGTGCCAGCAGTAGGGGGTTTTACGATTCACCCCTCCACTTT
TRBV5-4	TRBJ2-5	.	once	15	CASSRTQESQETQYF	TGTGCCAGCAGCAGGACACAGGAGAGCCAAGAGACCCAGTACTTC
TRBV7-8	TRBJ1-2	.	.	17	CASSLETFGGSIYGYTF	TGTGCCAGCAGCCTCGAGACCTTTGGAGGGTCCATCTATGGCTACACCTTC
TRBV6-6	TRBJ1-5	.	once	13	CAHQGSSNQPQHF	TGTGCCCATCAGGGGAGCAGCAATCAGCCCCAGCATTTT